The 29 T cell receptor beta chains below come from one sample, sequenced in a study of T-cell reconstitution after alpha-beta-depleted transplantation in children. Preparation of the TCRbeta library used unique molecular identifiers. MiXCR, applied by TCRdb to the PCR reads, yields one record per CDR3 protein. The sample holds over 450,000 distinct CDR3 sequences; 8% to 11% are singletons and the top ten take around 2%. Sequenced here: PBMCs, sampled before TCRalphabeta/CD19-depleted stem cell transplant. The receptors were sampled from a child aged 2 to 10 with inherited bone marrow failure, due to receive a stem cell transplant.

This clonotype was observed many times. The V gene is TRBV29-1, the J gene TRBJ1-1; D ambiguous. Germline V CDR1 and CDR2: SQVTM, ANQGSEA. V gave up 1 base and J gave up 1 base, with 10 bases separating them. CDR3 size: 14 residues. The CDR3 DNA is TGCAGCGTTGAAGCAAGGTGGACGAACACTGAAGCTTTCTTT. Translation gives CSVEARWTNTEAFF.

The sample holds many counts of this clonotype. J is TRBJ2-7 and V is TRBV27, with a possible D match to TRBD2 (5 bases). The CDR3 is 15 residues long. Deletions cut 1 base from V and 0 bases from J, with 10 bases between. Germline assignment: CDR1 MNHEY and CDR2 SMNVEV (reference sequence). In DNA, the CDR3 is TGTGCCAGCAGTTTATACGGGAAGAACTCCTACGAGCAGTACTTC. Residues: CASSLYGKNSYEQYF.

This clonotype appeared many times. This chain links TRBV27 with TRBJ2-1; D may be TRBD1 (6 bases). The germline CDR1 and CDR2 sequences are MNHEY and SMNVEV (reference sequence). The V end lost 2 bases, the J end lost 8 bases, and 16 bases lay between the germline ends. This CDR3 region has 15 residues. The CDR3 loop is CASSLEGQGLDEQFF. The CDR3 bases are TGTGCCAGCAGTTTAGAAGGCCAGGGGTTGGATGAGCAGTTCTTC.

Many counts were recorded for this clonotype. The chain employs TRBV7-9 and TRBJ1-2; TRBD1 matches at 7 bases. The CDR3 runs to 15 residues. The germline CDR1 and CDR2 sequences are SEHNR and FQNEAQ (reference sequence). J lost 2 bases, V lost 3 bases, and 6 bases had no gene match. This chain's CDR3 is CASSFHDRDNYGYTF. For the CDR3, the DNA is TGTGCCAGCAGCTTTCATGACAGGGACAACTATGGCTACACCTTC. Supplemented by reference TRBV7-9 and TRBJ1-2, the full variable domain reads DTGVSQNPRHKITKRGQNVTFRCDPISEHNRLYWYRQTLGQGPEFLTYFQNEAQLEKSRLLSDRFSAERPKGSFSTLEIQRTEQGDSAMYLCASSFHDRDNYGYTFGSGTRLTVV.

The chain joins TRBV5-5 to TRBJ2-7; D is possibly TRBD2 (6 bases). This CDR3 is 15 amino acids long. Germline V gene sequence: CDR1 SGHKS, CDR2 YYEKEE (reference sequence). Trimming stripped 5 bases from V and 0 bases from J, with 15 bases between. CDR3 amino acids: CASRGGPLSSYEQYF. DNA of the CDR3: TGTGCCAGCAGGGGGGGACCCCTAAGCTCCTACGAGCAGTACTTC.

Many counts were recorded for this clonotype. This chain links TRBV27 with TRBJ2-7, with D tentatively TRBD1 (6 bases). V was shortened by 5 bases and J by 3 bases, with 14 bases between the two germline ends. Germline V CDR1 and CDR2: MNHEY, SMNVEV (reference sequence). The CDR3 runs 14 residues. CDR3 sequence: CASSPRQARYEQYF. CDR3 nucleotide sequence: TGTGCCAGCAGTCCTCGACAGGCACGCTACGAGCAGTACTTC.

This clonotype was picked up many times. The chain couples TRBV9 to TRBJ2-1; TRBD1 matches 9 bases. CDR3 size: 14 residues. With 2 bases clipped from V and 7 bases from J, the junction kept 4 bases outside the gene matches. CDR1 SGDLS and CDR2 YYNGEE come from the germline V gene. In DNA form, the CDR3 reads TGTGCCAGCAGCGTTTCCGGGACAGGGAATGAGCAGTTCTTC. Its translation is CASSVSGTGNEQFF.

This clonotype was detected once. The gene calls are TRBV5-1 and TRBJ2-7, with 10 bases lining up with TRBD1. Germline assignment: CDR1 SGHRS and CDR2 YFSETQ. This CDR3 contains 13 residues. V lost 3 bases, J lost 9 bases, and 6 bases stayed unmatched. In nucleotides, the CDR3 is TGCGCCAGCAGCTGGGGGACAGGGGAACGGCAGTACTTC. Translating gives CASSWGTGERQYF.

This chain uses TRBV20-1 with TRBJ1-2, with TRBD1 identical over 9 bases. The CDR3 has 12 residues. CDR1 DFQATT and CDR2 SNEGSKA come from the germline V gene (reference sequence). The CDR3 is CRAPQGAGGYTF. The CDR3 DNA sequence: TGCAGAGCCCCACAGGGGGCCGGGGGCTACACCTTC.

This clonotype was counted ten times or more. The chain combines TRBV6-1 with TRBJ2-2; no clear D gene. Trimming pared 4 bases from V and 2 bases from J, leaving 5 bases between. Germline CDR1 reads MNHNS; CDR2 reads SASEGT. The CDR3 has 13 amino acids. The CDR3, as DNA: TGTGCCAGCAGTGTCATCAACACCGGGGAGCTGTTTTTT. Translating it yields CASSVINTGELFF.

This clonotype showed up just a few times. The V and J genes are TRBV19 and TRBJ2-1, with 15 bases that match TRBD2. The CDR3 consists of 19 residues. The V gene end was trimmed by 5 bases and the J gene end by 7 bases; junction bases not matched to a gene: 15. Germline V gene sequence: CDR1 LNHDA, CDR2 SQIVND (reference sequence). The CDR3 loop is CASSAPDRTSGRAGNEQFF. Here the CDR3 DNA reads TGTGCCAGTAGTGCCCCCGACCGGACTAGCGGGAGGGCCGGAAATGAGCAGTTCTTC.

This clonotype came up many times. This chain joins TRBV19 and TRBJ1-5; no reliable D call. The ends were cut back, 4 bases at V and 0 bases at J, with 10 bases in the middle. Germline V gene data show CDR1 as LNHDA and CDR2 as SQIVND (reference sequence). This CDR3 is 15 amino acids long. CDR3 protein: CASSRSPLSNQPQHF. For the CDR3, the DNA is TGTGCCAGTAGTAGGAGTCCGCTTAGCAATCAGCCCCAGCATTTT.

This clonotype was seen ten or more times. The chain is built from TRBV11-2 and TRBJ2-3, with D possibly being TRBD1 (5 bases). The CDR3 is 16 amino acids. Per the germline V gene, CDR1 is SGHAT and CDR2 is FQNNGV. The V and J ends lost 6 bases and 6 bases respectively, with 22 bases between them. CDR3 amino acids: CASRPRDVRVHDTQYF. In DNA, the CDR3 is TGTGCCAGCAGGCCTCGCGATGTCAGGGTGCATGATACGCAGTATTTT.

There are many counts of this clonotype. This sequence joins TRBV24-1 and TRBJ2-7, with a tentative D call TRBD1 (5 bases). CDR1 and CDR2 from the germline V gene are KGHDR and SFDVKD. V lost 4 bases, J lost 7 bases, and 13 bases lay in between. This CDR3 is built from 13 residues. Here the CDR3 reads CATSEQVTTEQYF. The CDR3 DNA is TGTGCCACCAGTGAACAGGTTACTACAGAGCAGTACTTC.

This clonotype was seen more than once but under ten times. The CDR3 bases are TGTGCCAGCATAAAGGGCTACACCTTC. Translating it yields CASIKGYTF. The chain combines TRBV2 with TRBJ1-2; D is uncertain. The CDR3 covers 9 residues. Germline V gene data show CDR1 as SNHLY and CDR2 as FYNNEI. Trimming pared 7 bases from V and 8 bases from J, leaving 5 bases between. Filled out from reference TRBV2 and TRBJ1-2, the complete variable domain reads EPEVTQTPSHQVTQMGQEVILRCVPISNHLYFYWYRQILGQKVEFLVSFYNNEISEKSEIFDDQFSVERPDGSNFTLKIRSTKLEDSAMYFCASIKGYTFGSGTRLTVV.

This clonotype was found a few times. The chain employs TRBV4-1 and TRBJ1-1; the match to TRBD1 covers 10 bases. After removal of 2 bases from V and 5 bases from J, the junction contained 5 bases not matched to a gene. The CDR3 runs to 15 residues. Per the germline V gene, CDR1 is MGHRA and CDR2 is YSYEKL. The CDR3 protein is CASSQRQGARTEAFF. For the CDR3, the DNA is TGCGCCAGCAGCCAAAGACAGGGGGCGCGGACTGAAGCTTTCTTT.

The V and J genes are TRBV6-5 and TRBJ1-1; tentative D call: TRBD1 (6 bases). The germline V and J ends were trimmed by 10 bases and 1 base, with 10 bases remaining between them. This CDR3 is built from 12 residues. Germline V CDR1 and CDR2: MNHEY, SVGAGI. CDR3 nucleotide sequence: TGTGCCACTCAACAGGGGAACACTGAAGCTTTCTTT. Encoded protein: CATQQGNTEAFF.

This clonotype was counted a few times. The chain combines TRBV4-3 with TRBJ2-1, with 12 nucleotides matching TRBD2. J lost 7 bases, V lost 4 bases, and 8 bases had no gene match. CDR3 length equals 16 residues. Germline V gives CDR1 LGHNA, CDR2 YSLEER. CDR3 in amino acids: CASSPRLAGAENEQFF. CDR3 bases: TGCGCCAGCAGCCCCCGACTAGCGGGAGCCGAGAATGAGCAGTTCTTC.

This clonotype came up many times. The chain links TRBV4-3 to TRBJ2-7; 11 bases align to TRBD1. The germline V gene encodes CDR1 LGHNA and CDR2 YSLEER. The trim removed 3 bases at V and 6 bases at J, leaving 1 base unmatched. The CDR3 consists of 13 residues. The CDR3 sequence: CASSQGQGGEQYF. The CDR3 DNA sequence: TGCGCCAGCAGCCAGGGACAGGGGGGCGAGCAGTACTTC.

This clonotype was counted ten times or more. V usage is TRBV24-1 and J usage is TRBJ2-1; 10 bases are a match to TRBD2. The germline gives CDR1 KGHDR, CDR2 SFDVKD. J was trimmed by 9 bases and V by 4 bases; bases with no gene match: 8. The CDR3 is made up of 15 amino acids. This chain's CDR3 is CATSDPKREGSEQFF. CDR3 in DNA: TGTGCCACCAGTGACCCTAAGCGGGAGGGCTCTGAGCAGTTCTTC.

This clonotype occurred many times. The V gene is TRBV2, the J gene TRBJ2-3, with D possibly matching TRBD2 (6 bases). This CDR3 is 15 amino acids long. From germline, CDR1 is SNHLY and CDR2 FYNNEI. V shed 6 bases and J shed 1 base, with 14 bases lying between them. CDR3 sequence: CASSRRLVGTDTQYF. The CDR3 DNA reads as TGTGCCAGCAGCCGAAGACTAGTCGGCACAGATACGCAGTATTTT.

The CDR3, as DNA: TGTGCCAGCAGCTTAGCCCAGGGGGGTTTTACTGAAGCTTTCTTT. It encodes CASSLAQGGFTEAFF. The chain has TRBV7-2 and TRBJ1-1, with TRBD1 matching 7 bases. This CDR3 contains 15 residues. Unmatched junction bases numbered 6, after V lost 0 bases and J lost 5 bases. CDR1 is SGHTA, CDR2 FQGNSA, per germline. Based on the CDR3 plus reference TRBV7-2 and TRBJ1-1, the full variable domain is GAGVSQSPSNKVTEKGKDVELRCDPISGHTALYWYRQSLGQGLEFLIYFQGNSAPDKSGLPSDRFSAERTGGSVSTLTIQRTQQEDSAVYLCASSLAQGGFTEAFFGQGTRLTVV.

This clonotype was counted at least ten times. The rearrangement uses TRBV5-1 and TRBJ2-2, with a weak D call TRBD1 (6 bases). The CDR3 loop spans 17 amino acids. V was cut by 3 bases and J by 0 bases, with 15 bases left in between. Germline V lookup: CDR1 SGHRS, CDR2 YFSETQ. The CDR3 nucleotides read TGCGCCAGCAGCTCCCTGGCCGGACAGTCGAACACCGGGGAGCTGTTTTTT. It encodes CASSSLAGQSNTGELFF.

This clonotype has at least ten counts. The CDR3 coding sequence is TGTGCCAGCAGCTTTAGTGGCCCCCACACCGGGGAGCTGTTTTTT. Protein product: CASSFSGPHTGELFF. The chain links TRBV11-2 to TRBJ2-2; D ambiguous. CDR1 and CDR2 from the germline V gene are SGHAT and FQNNGV. CDR3 length: 15 amino acids. The ends were cut back, 3 bases at V and 3 bases at J, with 11 bases in the middle. Full variable domain (outside the CDR3, taken from reference TRBV11-2 and TRBJ2-2): EAGVAQSPRYKIIEKRQSVAFWCNPISGHATLYWYQQILGQGPKLLIQFQNNGVVDDSQLPKDRFSAERLKGVDSTLKIQPAKLEDSAVYLCASSFSGPHTGELFFGEGSRLTVL.

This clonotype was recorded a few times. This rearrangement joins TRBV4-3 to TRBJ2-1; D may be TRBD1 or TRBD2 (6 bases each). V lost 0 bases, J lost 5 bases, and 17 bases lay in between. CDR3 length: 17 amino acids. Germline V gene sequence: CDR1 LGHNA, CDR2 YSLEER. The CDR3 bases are TGCGCCAGCAGCCAAGATCGATACGGGGGCCAAAACAATGAGCAGTTCTTC. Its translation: CASSQDRYGGQNNEQFF.

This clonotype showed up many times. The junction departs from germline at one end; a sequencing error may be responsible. CDR3 amino acids: CASSPAGGEQYF. In DNA, the CDR3 is TGTGCTAGCAGCCCAGCTGGGGGGGAGCAGTACTTC. This chain links TRBV9 with TRBJ2-7; D possibly corresponds to TRBD2 (6 bases). The CDR3 spans 12 residues. CDR1 is SGDLS and CDR2 is YYNGEE in the germline V gene.

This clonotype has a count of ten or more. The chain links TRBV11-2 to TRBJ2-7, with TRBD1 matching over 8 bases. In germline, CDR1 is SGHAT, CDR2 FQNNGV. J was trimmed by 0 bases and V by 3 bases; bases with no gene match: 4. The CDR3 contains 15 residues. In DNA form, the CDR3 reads TGTGCCAGCAGCTTTGGGGACAGGAGCTCCTACGAGCAGTACTTC. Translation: CASSFGDRSSYEQYF.

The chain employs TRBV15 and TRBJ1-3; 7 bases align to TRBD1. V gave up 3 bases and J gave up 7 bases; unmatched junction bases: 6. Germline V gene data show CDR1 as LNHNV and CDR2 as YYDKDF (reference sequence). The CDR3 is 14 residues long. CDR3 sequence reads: CATSSIDRANTIYF. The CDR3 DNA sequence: TGTGCCACCAGCAGTATCGACAGGGCGAACACCATATATTTT. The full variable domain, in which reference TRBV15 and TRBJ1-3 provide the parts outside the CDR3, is DAMVIQNPRYQVTQFGKPVTLSCSQTLNHNVMYWYQQKSSQAPKLLFHYYDKDFNNEADTPDNFQSRRPNTSFCFLDIRSPGLGDTAMYLCATSSIDRANTIYFGEGSWLTVV.

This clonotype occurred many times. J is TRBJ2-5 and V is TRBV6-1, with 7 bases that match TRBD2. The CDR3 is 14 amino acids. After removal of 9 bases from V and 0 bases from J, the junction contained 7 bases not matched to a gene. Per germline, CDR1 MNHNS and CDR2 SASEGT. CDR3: CASGGRGHQETQYF. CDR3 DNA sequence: TGTGCCAGTGGGGGGAGGGGCCACCAAGAGACCCAGTACTTC.